These T cell receptor beta chains were read from a single sample in a study of cytomegalovirus exposure and HLA in healthy donors. Method: immunoSEQ multiplex PCR; TCRdb's copy keeps in-frame clones and lacks some. The table shows roughly 160,000 clones, with roughly four fifths occurring only once. The sample was PBMCs. The receptors here all came from a female donor in good health and CMV-seronegative. Both conserved end residues are part of each CDR3. The order of the fields is V gene, clone size, D gene, CDR3 length, J gene, CDR3 protein, CDR3 DNA. A D gene is named only where the DNA matches it firmly. The size entry is marked missing in some rows and otherwise reads once, few, many or a size class.

TRBV6-5	once	.	15	TRBJ1-3	CASSADRFSGNTIYF	TGTGCCAGCAGCGCCGACAGGTTCTCTGGAAACACCATATATTTT
TRBV30	.	.	14	TRBJ1-2	CAWSVVGQRYGYTF	TGTGCCTGGAGTGTAGTAGGACAGAGGTATGGCTACACCTTC
TRBV6-1	.	.	13	TRBJ2-7	CASSETTRWEQYF	TGTGCCAGCAGTGAAACCACGCGATGGGAGCAGTACTTC
TRBV7-2	.	.	13	TRBJ1-5	CASSPDSYQPQHF	TGTGCCAGCAGCCCCGACAGTTATCAGCCCCAGCATTTT
TRBV11-1	.	.	14	TRBJ2-3	CASSLRRVDRTQYF	TGTGCCAGCAGCTTACGGCGGGTTGATCGTACGCAGTATTTT
TRBV19	.	.	12	TRBJ1-6	CASDGGGSPLHF	TGTGCCAGCGACGGAGGAGGTTCACCCCTCCACTTT
TRBV19	.	.	15	TRBJ1-5	CASSIVGGGNQPQHF	TGTGCCAGTAGTATAGTCGGGGGGGGCAATCAGCCCCAGCATTTT
TRBV30	.	.	16	TRBJ1-5	CAWNSRQSYSNQPQHF	TGTGCCTGGAATTCTCGACAGTCTTATAGCAATCAGCCCCAGCATTTT
TRBV7-3	.	TRBD1	13	TRBJ2-3	CASSLQGSDTQYF	TGTGCCAGCAGTTTACAGGGGTCCGATACGCAGTATTTT
TRBV5-8	.	TRBD1	15	TRBJ1-1	CASSWIRQGATEAFF	TGTGCCAGCAGCTGGATACGACAGGGGGCCACTGAAGCTTTCTTT
TRBV30	.	TRBD1	12	TRBJ2-1	CAWSATGDEQFF	TGTGCCTGGAGTGCTACAGGGGACGAGCAGTTCTTC
TRBV7-8	.	.	16	TRBJ2-7	CASSLGSSDTTYEQYF	TGTGCCAGCAGCTTAGGAAGTAGCGACACCACCTACGAGCAGTACTTC
TRBV4-3	once	.	16	TRBJ1-4	CASSLGSRATNEKLFF	TGCGCCAGCAGCCTCGGCTCGAGGGCAACTAATGAAAAACTGTTTTTT
TRBV9	.	.	14	TRBJ2-7	CASSVGQGTYEQYF	TGTGCCAGCAGCGTAGGGCAGGGGACCTACGAGCAGTACTTC
TRBV2	.	.	14	TRBJ1-5	CASSTGVGNQPQHF	TGTGCCAGCAGCACGGGGGTGGGCAATCAGCCCCAGCATTTT
TRBV6-5	.	.	14	TRBJ2-7	CASSYSTGPYEQYF	TGTGCCAGCAGTTACTCGACTGGCCCCTACGAGCAGTACTTC
TRBV19	.	TRBD1	13	TRBJ2-5	CASSPDRIGTQYF	TGTGCCAGTAGTCCGGACAGGATCGGGACCCAGTACTTC
TRBV6-1	.	.	15	TRBJ2-1	CASSIRAEVGGEQFF	TGTGCCAGCAGTATTAGGGCCGAGGTAGGGGGAGAGCAGTTCTTC
TRBV7-2	.	.	16	TRBJ1-5	CASSSGAGALFQPQHF	TGTGCCAGCAGCTCCGGGGCAGGGGCCCTCTTTCAGCCCCAGCATTTT
TRBV7-2	.	TRBD2	15	TRBJ2-1	CASSLLAGAYNEQFF	TGTGCCAGCAGCCTTCTAGCGGGGGCTTACAATGAGCAGTTCTTC
TRBV9	few	.	14	TRBJ1-4	CASSGLNSGEKLFF	TGTGCCAGCAGCGGACTTAATTCGGGTGAAAAACTGTTTTTT
TRBV11-2	.	.	16	TRBJ2-2	CASSRGRGIGSGELFF	TGTGCCAGCAGCCGGGGGCGGGGGATAGGTTCCGGGGAGCTGTTTTTT
TRBV5-1	.	TRBD2	15	TRBJ2-2	CASSLLAGESGELFF	TGCGCCAGCAGCTTGCTGGCGGGGGAGTCCGGGGAGCTGTTTTTT
TRBV6-5	once	.	13	TRBJ2-7	CASRPPSGYEQYF	TGTGCCAGCAGACCGCCCTCGGGGTACGAGCAGTACTTC
TRBV7-2	.	.	14	TRBJ2-1	CASSLGVPGNEQFF	TGTGCCAGCAGCTTAGGGGTTCCGGGGAATGAGCAGTTCTTC
TRBV4-3	.	TRBD1	17	TRBJ2-6	CASSQDNRGSGANVLTF	TGCGCCAGCAGCCAAGATAACAGGGGCTCTGGGGCCAACGTCCTGACTTTC
TRBV19	.	.	13	TRBJ1-5	CASRAVVNQPQHF	TGTGCCAGTAGGGCAGTTGTCAATCAGCCCCAGCATTTT
TRBV9	.	TRBD2	17	TRBJ2-5	CASSVAASGRAPETQYF	TGTGCCAGCAGCGTAGCGGCTAGCGGGAGGGCCCCGGAGACCCAGTACTTC
TRBV5-6	.	TRBD1	17	TRBJ1-1	CASSFGWDRAQNTEAFF	TGTGCCAGCAGCTTCGGTTGGGACAGGGCCCAGAACACTGAAGCTTTCTTT
TRBV2	.	TRBD1	13	TRBJ1-1	CASSGTGGTEAFF	TGTGCCAGCAGTGGTACAGGGGGCACTGAAGCTTTCTTT
TRBV7-8	.	TRBD2	16	TRBJ2-7	CASSPYGGVRTYEQYF	TGTGCCAGCAGCCCGTACGGGGGGGTTAGGACCTACGAGCAGTACTTC
TRBV7-2	.	.	14	TRBJ2-1	CASSHPRSYNEQFF	TGTGCCAGCAGCCACCCCAGGTCCTACAATGAGCAGTTCTTC
TRBV5-1	once	TRBD1	12	TRBJ1-2	CAITGAPKGYTF	TGCGCCATCACAGGGGCCCCTAAGGGCTACACCTTC
TRBV27	.	.	14	TRBJ1-3	CASSLNSYGNTIYF	TGTGCCAGCAGTCTGAATTCCTATGGAAACACCATATATTTT
TRBV5-1	once	TRBD1	14	TRBJ2-5	CASSFLSGGETQYF	TGCGCCAGCAGCTTTCTATCAGGGGGCGAGACCCAGTACTTC
TRBV6-1	.	.	14	TRBJ2-1	CASSVGTQNNEQFF	TGTGCCAGCAGTGTCGGGACACAAAACAATGAGCAGTTCTTC
TRBV4-3	.	TRBD2	16	TRBJ2-5	CASSQLLSSGAWMQYF	TGCGCCAGCAGCCAACTCCTGTCTAGCGGGGCTTGGATGCAGTACTTC
TRBV30	few	.	15	TRBJ2-1	CAWTLGGITSNEQFF	TGTGCCTGGACCCTCGGCGGGATCACATCCAATGAGCAGTTCTTC
TRBV11-2	few	.	11	TRBJ2-7	CASSPVEGRYF	TGTGCCAGCAGCCCCGTGGAGGGGCGGTACTTC
TRBV6-6	.	TRBD1	14	TRBJ1-6	CASLRDSYNSPLHF	TGTGCCAGCCTCCGGGACAGCTATAATTCACCCCTCCACTTT
TRBV4-3	.	.	15	TRBJ2-3	CASSQDRSGADTQYF	TGCGCCAGCAGCCAAGATCGCTCGGGAGCAGATACGCAGTATTTT
TRBV13	.	.	15	TRBJ2-7	CASSLGRTEGREQYF	TGTGCCAGCAGCTTAGGCCGGACAGAGGGTCGGGAGCAGTACTTC
TRBV29-1	.	.	14	TRBJ1-2	CSVEEGRDYYGYTF	TGCAGCGTTGAAGAGGGGCGTGACTACTATGGCTACACCTTC
TRBV2	.	TRBD2	18	TRBJ2-1	CASRAGTSGGLVIDEQFF	TGTGCCAGCAGAGCCGGGACTAGCGGGGGTCTTGTAATCGATGAGCAGTTCTTC
TRBV5-5	.	.	14	TRBJ2-5	CASSLRQAQETQYF	TGTGCCAGCAGCTTGCGGCAGGCCCAAGAGACCCAGTACTTC
TRBV18	.	.	21	TRBJ2-6	CASSPLGGSRTDPPGANVLTF	TGTGCCAGCTCACCACTCGGGGGTAGTAGAACCGACCCCCCGGGGGCCAACGTCCTGACTTTC
TRBV5-1	.	TRBD1	15	TRBJ1-4	CASSLRGRGNEKLFF	TGCGCCAGCAGCCTAAGGGGGCGGGGTAATGAAAAACTGTTTTTT
TRBV28	.	.	12	TRBJ2-5	CAATSPTETQYF	TGTGCGGCCACTAGCCCCACCGAGACCCAGTACTTC
TRBV20-1	few	TRBD1	11	TRBJ1-2	CTPDREGGYTF	TGCACCCCCGACAGGGAAGGAGGCTACACCTTC
TRBV5-3	.	.	21	TRBJ2-4	CARSLGMSRDTFVLAKNIQYF	TGTGCCAGAAGCTTGGGTATGTCTCGGGATACTTTTGTTCTAGCCAAAAACATTCAGTACTTC
TRBV9	.	TRBD2	14	TRBJ2-2	CASSAGGDTGELFF	TGTGCCAGCAGCGCCGGGGGGGACACCGGGGAGCTGTTTTTT
TRBV7-2	.	TRBD1	14	TRBJ1-6	CASSFRDRGSPLHF	TGTGCCAGCAGCTTCCGGGACAGAGGGTCACCCCTCCACTTT
TRBV7-9	.	TRBD1	13	TRBJ1-1	CASSPRQGEEAFF	TGTGCCAGCAGCCCCCGACAGGGCGAAGAAGCTTTCTTT